This T cell receptor beta chain was captured in a study of blood T cells in healthy people across ages. Overall study results and limits: There were more naive CD4+ cells and higher diversity in long-lived donors than in aged donors. A strong correlation between TCR beta diversity and naive T cell percentage was seen.

This CDR3 contains 15 residues. Trimming took 0 bases from V and 6 from J; bases not matched to a gene: 7. The V gene's germline CDR1 is SGDLS and CDR2 YYNGEE. As for this clonotype: Its cognate antigen is unknown.

Combining a sample-barcoded 5' primer with a J-beta primer mix, a second PCR ran for roughly 7 to 11 cycles. From the 5' RACE reads, TCRdb called clonotypes with MiXCR, one entry per CDR3 protein. The data show 600,000 or so distinct CDR3 sequences, 25% to 30% seen once. This chain links TRBV9 with TRBJ2-3; 7 bases match TRBD2. Sequenced material: blood. The sequence was obtained from an elderly woman in good health. In nucleotides, the CDR3 is TGTGCCAGCAGCGTAGCTACTGCGGGAGTCGATACGCAGTATTTT. It encodes CASSVATAGVDTQYF.